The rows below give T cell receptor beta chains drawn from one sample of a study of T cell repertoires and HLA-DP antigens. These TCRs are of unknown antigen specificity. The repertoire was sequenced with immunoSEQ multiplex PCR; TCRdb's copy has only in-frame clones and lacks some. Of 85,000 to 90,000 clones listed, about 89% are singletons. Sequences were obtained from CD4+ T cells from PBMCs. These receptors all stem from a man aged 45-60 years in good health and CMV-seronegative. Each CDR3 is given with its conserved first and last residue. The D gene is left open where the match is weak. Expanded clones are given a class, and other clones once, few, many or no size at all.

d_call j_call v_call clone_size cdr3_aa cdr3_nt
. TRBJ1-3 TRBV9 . CASSVVGSGTSGNTIYF TGTGCCAGCAGCGTAGTAGGTTCCGGGACGTCTGGAAACACCATATATTTT
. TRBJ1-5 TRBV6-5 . CASSPGPRGNQPQHF TGTGCCAGCAGTCCCGGGCCCCGGGGCAATCAGCCCCAGCATTTT
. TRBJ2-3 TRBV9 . CASSVDPTTDTQYF TGTGCCAGCAGCGTAGACCCAACTACAGATACGCAGTATTTT
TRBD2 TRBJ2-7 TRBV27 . CASTWTSGAPYEQYF TGTGCCAGCACCTGGACTAGCGGGGCCCCCTACGAGCAGTACTTC
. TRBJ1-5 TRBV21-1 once CASSREDRGNQPQHF TGTGCCAGCAGCAGAGAGGACAGAGGGAATCAGCCCCAGCATTTT
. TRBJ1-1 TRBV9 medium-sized CASSVAAGNTEAFF TGTGCCAGCAGCGTAGCAGCGGGGAACACTGAAGCTTTCTTT
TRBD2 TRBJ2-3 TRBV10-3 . CAISEWLAGGTDTQYF TGTGCCATCAGTGAGTGGCTAGCGGGAGGGACAGATACGCAGTATTTT
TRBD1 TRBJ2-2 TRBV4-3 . CASSQSQGATGELFF TGCGCCAGCAGCCAATCTCAGGGGGCCACCGGGGAGCTGTTTTTT
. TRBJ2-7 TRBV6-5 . CASSYGPRTSYEQYF TGTGCCAGCAGTTATGGTCCCCGCACCTCCTACGAGCAGTACTTC
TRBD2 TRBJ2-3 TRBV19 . CASSSGRAGDTQYF TGTGCCAGTAGTAGCGGGAGGGCCGGGGATACGCAGTATTTT
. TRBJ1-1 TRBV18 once CASSLRTENTEAFF TGTGCCAGCTCACTTCGGACAGAAAACACTGAAGCTTTCTTT
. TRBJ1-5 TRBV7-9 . CASSLVQNQPQHF TGTGCCAGCAGCTTAGTACAAAATCAGCCCCAGCATTTT
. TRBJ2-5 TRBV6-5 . CASTPGLGAGTQYF TGTGCCAGCACCCCCGGTTTAGGTGCGGGGACCCAGTACTTC
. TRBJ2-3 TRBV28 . CASSLWEGGTDTQYF TGTGCCAGCAGTTTATGGGAGGGTGGCACAGATACGCAGTATTTT
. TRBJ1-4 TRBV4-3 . CASSQALSYATNEKLFF TGCGCCAGCAGCCAAGCCCTGTCCTATGCAACTAATGAAAAACTGTTTTTT
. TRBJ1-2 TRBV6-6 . CASSSLDSHYTF TGTGCCAGCAGTTCATTAGACAGCCACTACACCTTC
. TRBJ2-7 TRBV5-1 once CASSLLLGYEQYF TGCGCCAGCAGCTTGCTTCTTGGCTACGAGCAGTACTTC
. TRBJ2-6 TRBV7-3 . CASSFERGSAISGANVLTF TGTGCCAGCAGCTTCGAGAGGGGCTCCGCTATCTCTGGGGCCAACGTCCTGACTTTC
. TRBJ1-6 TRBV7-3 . CASSPGQGGNSPLHF TGTGCCAGCAGCCCTGGTCAGGGCGGCAATTCACCCCTCCACTTT
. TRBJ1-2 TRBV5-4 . CASSLGARASGGYTF TGTGCCAGCAGCTTGGGGGCCAGGGCGTCGGGAGGCTACACCTTC
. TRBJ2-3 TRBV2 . CASSGLRGSTDTQYF TGTGCCAGCAGTGGTCTCAGGGGTAGCACAGATACGCAGTATTTT
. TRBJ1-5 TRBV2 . CASSEVDSDQPQHF TGTGCCAGCAGTGAAGTCGACTCTGATCAGCCCCAGCATTTT
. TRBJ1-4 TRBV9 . CASSQGTNEKLFF TGTGCCAGTTCTCAGGGAACTAATGAAAAACTGTTTTTT